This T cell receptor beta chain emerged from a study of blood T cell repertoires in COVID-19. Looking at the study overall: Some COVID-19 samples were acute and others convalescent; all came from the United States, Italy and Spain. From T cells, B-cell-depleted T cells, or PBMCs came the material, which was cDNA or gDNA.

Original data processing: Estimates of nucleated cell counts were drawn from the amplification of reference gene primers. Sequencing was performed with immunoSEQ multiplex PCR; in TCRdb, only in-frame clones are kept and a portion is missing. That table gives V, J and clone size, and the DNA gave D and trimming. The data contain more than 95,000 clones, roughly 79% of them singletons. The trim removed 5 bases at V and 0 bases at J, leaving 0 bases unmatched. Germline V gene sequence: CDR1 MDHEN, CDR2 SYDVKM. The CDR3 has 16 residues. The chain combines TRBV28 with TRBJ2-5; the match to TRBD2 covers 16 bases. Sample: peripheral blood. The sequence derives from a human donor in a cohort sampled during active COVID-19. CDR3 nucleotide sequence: TGTGCCAGCAGTGGGACTAGCGGGAGGGACCAAGAGACCCAGTACTTC. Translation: CASSGTSGRDQETQYF.